This passage covers 2 T cell receptor beta chains from one sample sequenced in a study of regulatory T cells in long-lasting Graves disease. Time point reported: newly diagnosed GD, antithyroid drugs for less than 3 months. From PBMCs, RNA was extracted and then used to make the TCR library. Arm-PCR with iRepertoire HTBI primers amplified the CDR3 regions for these TCR beta libraries. TCRdb re-called the multiplex PCR reads through MiXCR, storing one row per CDR3 protein. The repertoire holds 500,000 or so distinct CDR3 sequences, with around 15% as singletons. These data are also associated with another study on T cells in Graves' hyperthyroidism and ophthalmopathy.

The sequencing here drew on peripheral blood mononuclear cells (PBMCs), taken at new diagnosis, from a patient treated with antithyroid drugs. The receptors were gathered from a woman in her forties or fifties with Graves disease.

This clonotype was seen many times. The rearrangement joins TRBV5-1 to TRBJ2-3, with TRBD1 matching 8 bases. V trimming: 0 bases; J trimming: 2 bases; junction bases outside the gene matches: 5. This CDR3 is built from 16 residues. Germline-derived CDR1 and CDR2 are SGHRS and YFSETQ. The CDR3 loop reads CASSLVGTGDTDTQYF. For the CDR3, the DNA is TGCGCCAGCAGCTTGGTGGGGACAGGAGACACAGATACGCAGTATTTT.

The J gene is TRBJ1-4, the V gene TRBV4-1; D not resolved. Germline CDR1 and CDR2: MGHRA and YSYEKL. Trimming took 1 base from V and 8 from J, leaving 14 bases between them. This CDR3 comprises 15 residues. The CDR3 loop is CASSQVEDSKEKLFF. The CDR3 nucleotides read TGCGCCAGCAGCCAAGTTGAGGATTCCAAGGAAAAACTGTTTTTT.